This T cell receptor (beta chain) came from a study of cytomegalovirus exposure and HLA in healthy donors. Turning to the study itself: Earlier, approximately 190 million T cells were analyzed, and 90 million to 140 million unique TCR beta sequences were found among them. Study observations and caveats: As a later analysis showed, a missense DCLRE1C variant was linked to trimming of TCR beta V- and J-genes. It was shown in a later analysis that HLA-associated TCR beta chains were more clonally expanded than other, equally common chains. Some V segments (TRBV6-2 and TRBV6-3 among them) were excluded as indistinguishable.

Notes on this clone: Its antigen is unidentified.

Germline V gene lookup returns CDR1 LNHDA and CDR2 SQIVND (reference sequence). With 4 bases removed from V and 2 bases from J, the gap between germline ends came to 8 bases. The CDR3 extends over 13 amino acids. Vbeta (60) and Jbeta (13) primers were used in the PCR. The table came from immunoSEQ multiplex PCR; TCRdb's copy has only in-frame clones and leaves some out. The sample lists about 110,000 clones; roughly 76% were seen once. This clonotype was obtained from a woman in her fifties or sixties in good health and CMV-seropositive. The chain joins TRBV19 to TRBJ1-1; D remains ambiguous. The sample was PBMCs. The CDR3, as DNA: TGTGCCAGTAGTACTCAGGCAAACACTGAAGCTTTCTTT. The encoded protein is CASSTQANTEAFF.